This T cell receptor (beta chain) was recovered during a study of blood T cell repertoires in COVID-19. Sequencing was performed with immunoSEQ multiplex PCR; in TCRdb, only in-frame clones are kept and a portion is missing. Of about 210,000 clones listed, 65% to 85% are singletons. V lost 3 bases to trimming and J lost 9 bases; unmatched junction nucleotides: 2. The CDR3 length is 15 residues. CDR1 is PRHDT and CDR2 is FYEKMQ in the germline V gene (reference sequence). This clone was seen a single time. The sequence came from a human donor in a cohort sampled during active COVID-19. The rearrangement links TRBV13 to TRBJ2-1; 16 nucleotides align to TRBD2. Sequenced input: peripheral blood. Here the CDR3 reads CASSFGTSGGVEQFF. DNA of the CDR3: TGTGCCAGCAGCTTCGGGACTAGCGGGGGGGTTGAGCAGTTCTTC.